This TCR beta chain came from a study of Ad26.COV2.S vaccination and SARS-CoV-2 variants. As for the study in general: Donor was one of the participants in the Ad26.COV2.S arm of the COV1001 trial. Ad26.COV2.S was injected intramuscularly once or twice, 56 days apart. Study-wide findings and caveats: Vaccinees showed greater spike-specific TCR breadth than placebo recipients.

About this clone: The target antigen is unknown.

Regarding treatment: roughly 18 received Ad26.COV2.S at low or high dose, single or two shots; a few received placebo; per-sample allocation not given. Day 63 following the first vaccine or placebo injection was when the samples were taken. The junction had 12 bases not matched to a gene; V was cut back by 3 bases and J by 2 bases. CDR3 length: 17 residues. CDR1 is MGHDK, CDR2 SYGVNS, per germline. The repertoire was sequenced with immunoSEQ multiplex PCR; TCRdb's copy has only in-frame clones and lacks some. Of approximately 300,000 clones detected, 85% appear once; the ten largest clones hold 2% to 2.5%.

The starting material was peripheral blood, obtained in a trial of Ad26.COV2.S vaccine versus placebo. The V call is TRBV25-1, the J call TRBJ1-2, with 7 bases aligning to TRBD1. The TCR originated in a person between 18 and 65 years old who received the Ad26.COV2.S COVID-19 vaccine or a placebo. The DNA for the CDR3 is TGTGCCAGCAGTGATTGGCCAGGAGGGGGCGAAAACTATGGCTACACCTTC. The encoded protein is CASSDWPGGGENYGYTF.